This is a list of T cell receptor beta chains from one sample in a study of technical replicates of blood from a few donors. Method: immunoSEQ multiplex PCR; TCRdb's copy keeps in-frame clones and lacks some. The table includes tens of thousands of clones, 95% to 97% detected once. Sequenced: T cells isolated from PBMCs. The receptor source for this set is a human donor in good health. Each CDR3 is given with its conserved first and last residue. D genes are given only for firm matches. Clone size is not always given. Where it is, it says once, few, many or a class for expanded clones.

TGCGCCAGCAGCTTGAATGAGGGGAGGGGTGGCTACACCTTC,CASSLNEGRGGYTF,.,.,TRBJ1-2,TRBV5-1
TGCAGCGTTGAGGGACTAGCGGACGAGCAGTACTTC,CSVEGLADEQYF,TRBD2,.,TRBJ2-7,TRBV29-1
TGTGCCAGCAGCTTGTTGGCGGATTTCACAGATACGCAGTATTTT,CASSLLADFTDTQYF,.,.,TRBJ2-3,TRBV7-9
TGCGCCAGCGGGGAGAGCGACGAGCAGTACTTC,CASGESDEQYF,.,.,TRBJ2-7,TRBV10-2
TGTGCCAGCAGGGCCCCCGAGGATGAGCAGTTCTTC,CASRAPEDEQFF,.,.,TRBJ2-1,TRBV2
TGTGCCAGCAGAGTCGTGGCTAGCGGGAGTTACGAGCAGTACTTC,CASRVVASGSYEQYF,TRBD2,.,TRBJ2-7,TRBV7-2
TGTGCCAGCAGCCCTCAAGTGTTCGGGGCTAGCGGGACCTACAATGAGCAGTTCTTC,CASSPQVFGASGTYNEQFF,TRBD2,.,TRBJ2-1,TRBV4-2
TGCGCCAGCAGCCCAAAGACACAGGGCGCTGTGAAGGGCTACACCTTC,CASSPKTQGAVKGYTF,.,.,TRBJ1-2,TRBV4-3
TGTGCCAGCAGCTTGGGGGACAGGGGTTCCTACGAGCAGTACTTC,CASSLGDRGSYEQYF,TRBD1,.,TRBJ2-7,TRBV5-4
TGCAGCGGCCGCCAAGCGGGAGTAGGGGCGCAGTATTTT,CSGRQAGVGAQYF,TRBD2,.,TRBJ2-3,TRBV29-1
TGTGCCAGCAGTTTATTTCCCACCTACGAGCAGTACTTC,CASSLFPTYEQYF,.,.,TRBJ2-7,TRBV27
TGTGCCAGCAGTGAAATAATTTTGGGGACAGGATTCAATCAGCCCCAGCATTTT,CASSEIILGTGFNQPQHF,TRBD1,.,TRBJ1-5,TRBV6-1
TGTGCCAGCAGTTTAATGAGACAGGGGGCATATGGCTACACCTTC,CASSLMRQGAYGYTF,TRBD1,.,TRBJ1-2,TRBV28
TGTGCCAGCAGTGACAGCTACAGGGACGAGCAGTACTTC,CASSDSYRDEQYF,.,.,TRBJ2-7,TRBV2
TGTGCCAGTAGTATCCCGGCGGGAGGGGTCACCGGGGAGCTGTTTTTT,CASSIPAGGVTGELFF,TRBD2,.,TRBJ2-2,TRBV19
TGTGCCAGCAGCTTAGCCAGGATCTCCTACGAGCAGTACTTC,CASSLARISYEQYF,.,.,TRBJ2-7,TRBV7-8
TGTGCCAGCAGCTACATATACAATGAGCAGTTCTTC,CASSYIYNEQFF,.,once,TRBJ2-1,TRBV7-9
TGTGTCCTAGACCCGGGACAGGTTATGGGAGAGCAGTACTTC,CVLDPGQVMGEQYF,TRBD1,once,TRBJ2-7,TRBV30
TGCGCCAGCAGCTTGCTCTCTACTACAGGGAATGAGCAGTTCTTC,CASSLLSTTGNEQFF,.,.,TRBJ2-1,TRBV5-1
TGTGCCAGCAGTGAACTGGGACTAGCGGGAGCCAACATTCAGTACTTC,CASSELGLAGANIQYF,TRBD2,.,TRBJ2-4,TRBV6-1
TGCGCCAGCAGCATTGCCGGGACTAGCGGGTGGGCTTCCTATACGCAGTATTTT,CASSIAGTSGWASYTQYF,TRBD2,.,TRBJ2-3,TRBV5-1
TGTGCCAGCAGCTTAGAGGGACTAGCGGGAGTCCCAGATACGCAGTATTTT,CASSLEGLAGVPDTQYF,TRBD2,once,TRBJ2-3,TRBV7-2
TGCGCCAGCAGCTCGATGGACTTTTCCGAGACCCAGTACTTC,CASSSMDFSETQYF,.,.,TRBJ2-5,TRBV5-1
TGTGCCAGCAGCCGGGGTTCGGACTCCCAGTACTTC,CASSRGSDSQYF,.,.,TRBJ2-5,TRBV11-2
TGTGCCAGTAGTAGAGACAGGGTCGGTGGCTACACCTTC,CASSRDRVGGYTF,TRBD1,.,TRBJ1-2,TRBV19
TGCGCCAGCAGCCAAGTGGGAAGAGTAGGGGGCGGCAATCAGCCCCAGCATTTT,CASSQVGRVGGGNQPQHF,TRBD1,.,TRBJ1-5,TRBV4-1
TGTGCCAGCAGTTTCACAGGTTACGAGCAGTACTTC,CASSFTGYEQYF,.,.,TRBJ2-7,TRBV5-6
TGTGCCAGCAGGCAGACAGGGGACTACGAGCAGTACTTC,CASRQTGDYEQYF,TRBD1,.,TRBJ2-7,TRBV25-1
TGTGCCAGTAGTGCCCTAGACAGGCAGGCTTCGCAGCCCCAGCATTTT,CASSALDRQASQPQHF,.,.,TRBJ1-5,TRBV19
TGTGCCAGCAGTTATAATCTCTTGAGCACAGATACGCAGTATTTT,CASSYNLLSTDTQYF,.,.,TRBJ2-3,TRBV6-5
TGTGCCTGGAGTGTCGGGACTAGCGGGAGCAACGAGCAGTACTTC,CAWSVGTSGSNEQYF,TRBD2,.,TRBJ2-7,TRBV30
TGTGCCAGCAGCTTTTCCGGGGAGCAGTACTTC,CASSFSGEQYF,.,.,TRBJ2-7,TRBV5-4
TGTGCCAGTAGTATGGACAGGGAAGAGACCCAGTACTTC,CASSMDREETQYF,TRBD1,.,TRBJ2-5,TRBV19
TGTGCCAGCAGTCCGCAGGGCACGAGCAATCAGCCCCAGCATTTT,CASSPQGTSNQPQHF,.,.,TRBJ1-5,TRBV7-2
TGCGCCAGCAGCTTGGGGGACAGCTCACCGCATACCGGGGAGCTGTTTTTT,CASSLGDSSPHTGELFF,TRBD1,.,TRBJ2-2,TRBV5-1
TGTGCCAGCAACGTAGACAGGGGCACCGGGGAGCTGTTTTTT,CASNVDRGTGELFF,TRBD1,.,TRBJ2-2,TRBV11-1
TGTGCCAGCAGCTTCACAGCTTCCTACGAGCAGTACTTC,CASSFTASYEQYF,.,.,TRBJ2-7,TRBV11-2
TGTGCCAGCAGCGTAGGTTCTCTAGGTTTACAAGAGACCCAGTACTTC,CASSVGSLGLQETQYF,.,.,TRBJ2-5,TRBV9
TGTGCCAGCAGGTTTGGCTTGTCCACCGGGGAGCTGTTTTTT,CASRFGLSTGELFF,.,.,TRBJ2-2,TRBV6-1
TGTGCCAGCAGTTTTGGTAGGGGTGACTATGGCTACACCTTC,CASSFGRGDYGYTF,.,.,TRBJ1-2,TRBV27
TGCAGCGCACAGGGGGATACCCAGTACTTC,CSAQGDTQYF,TRBD1,.,TRBJ2-5,TRBV29-1